The 27 T cell receptor beta chains given below trace back to one sample, sequenced in a study of T-cell memory formation after mild COVID-19. One entry per CDR3 protein results from TCRdb running MiXCR on the 5' RACE reads. The repertoire holds just under 150,000 distinct CDR3 sequences, with less than 20% as singletons. Sequencing was carried out using PBMCs or a T cell subset sorted from them (not recorded which). The receptors originated from an adult woman who had mild COVID-19 (a few samples of this study predate the infection). Cell type and time point are not known.

This clonotype has a handful of counts. The V call is TRBV5-1, the J call TRBJ1-2; maybe TRBD1 (5 bases). The CDR3 runs to 13 residues. Germline-derived CDR1 and CDR2 are SGHRS and YFSETQ. V was pared by 4 bases and J by 8 bases, with 15 bases between. The CDR3 DNA reads TGCGCCAGCAGCCACGACAGAAGGGACGGCTACACCTTC. It translates to CASSHDRRDGYTF.

This clonotype was observed a handful of times. The V call is TRBV20-1, the J call TRBJ2-3; a possible D gene is TRBD2 (5 bases). CDR1 and CDR2 from the germline V gene are DFQATT and SNEGSKA (reference sequence). This CDR3 has 14 amino acids. The ends were cut back, 3 bases at V and 2 bases at J, with 12 bases in the middle. CDR3 nucleotide sequence: TGCAGTGCTAGGGAGGCACGATTCACAGATACGCAGTATTTT. Its protein is CSAREARFTDTQYF.

This clonotype has a handful of counts. The chain uses TRBV7-9 and TRBJ2-5; TRBD2 aligns across 8 bases. This CDR3 has 14 residues. The V and J ends lost 5 bases and 3 bases, in that order; junction bases with no gene match: 5. Germline V gene sequence: CDR1 SEHNR, CDR2 FQNEAQ (reference sequence). CDR3 coding DNA: TGTGCCAGCAGCCCGGGGGGGTATAAAGAGACCCAGTACTTC. Translation: CASSPGGYKETQYF.

This clonotype was counted between two and nine times. V gene TRBV2 combines with J gene TRBJ1-1, with D perhaps TRBD1 (5 bases). The CDR3 is 16 amino acids. The germline gives CDR1 SNHLY, CDR2 FYNNEI. Trimming took off 2 bases at V and 1 base at J, with 14 bases between the two ends. CDR3 nucleotide sequence: TGTGCCAGCAGTGAAAGGGCCAGGGTAAAGAACACTGAAGCTTTCTTT. It is translated as CASSERARVKNTEAFF.

The genes are TRBV4-2 and TRBJ1-6; D gene unclear. The CDR3 is 15 amino acids. Trimming took 0 bases from V and 6 from J, leaving 9 bases between them. Germline assignment: CDR1 LGHNA and CDR2 YNFKEQ. This chain's CDR3 is CASSQDLGRNSPLHF. The CDR3 nucleotides are TGTGCCAGCAGCCAAGATCTCGGGCGTAATTCACCCCTCCACTTT.

The chain carries TRBV18 and TRBJ2-5; no reliable D call. CDR1 and CDR2 from the germline V gene are KGHSH and LQKENI. The CDR3 contains 14 residues. V was pared by 0 bases and J by 2 bases, with 7 bases between. The CDR3: CASSPPSVQETQYF. The CDR3 DNA sequence: TGTGCCAGCTCACCACCCTCAGTTCAAGAGACCCAGTACTTC.

Only a few counts were recorded for this clonotype. V usage is TRBV6-1 and J usage is TRBJ1-2; D not certain. CDR1 and CDR2 from the germline V gene are MNHNS and SASEGT. V shed 3 bases and J shed 3 bases, with 8 bases lying between them. This CDR3 is 13 amino acids long. The chain's CDR3 is CASSENGDYGYTF. Written as DNA, the CDR3 is TGTGCCAGCAGTGAGAACGGGGACTATGGCTACACCTTC.

In its sample, this clonotype was seen many times. The chain couples TRBV24-1 to TRBJ2-1; TRBD1 aligns across 10 bases. Trimming took 5 bases from V and 6 from J; bases not matched to a gene: 9. Per germline, CDR1 KGHDR and CDR2 SFDVKD. The CDR3 loop spans 16 amino acids. CDR3 protein: CATSGRDRGAGNEQFF. The CDR3 DNA reads TGTGCCACCAGTGGCCGGGACAGGGGCGCAGGCAATGAGCAGTTCTTC.

There are many counts of this clonotype. The rearrangement links TRBV7-2 to TRBJ2-1; D unclear. Germline V CDR1 and CDR2: SGHTA, FQGNSA. The V end was cut by 2 bases, the J end by 8 bases, with 4 bases between. The CDR3 is 11 residues long. DNA for the CDR3: TGTGCCAGCAGCTTATTGCATGAGCAGTTCTTC. Translation: CASSLLHEQFF.

The chain has TRBV29-1 and TRBJ2-1; the D gene is possibly TRBD2 (5 bases). The V end was cut by 5 bases, the J end by 5 bases, with 13 bases between. The CDR3 loop spans 13 amino acids. Germline V gives CDR1 SQVTM, CDR2 ANQGSEA. The CDR3 DNA reads TGCAGCGTTAAATCCTTGCGGGACAATGAGCAGTTCTTC. This gives the protein CSVKSLRDNEQFF.

V usage is TRBV3-1 and J usage is TRBJ2-2, with D hard to call. The CDR3 has 18 amino acids. The ends were cut back, 0 bases at V and 0 bases at J, with 14 bases in the middle. Germline values: CDR1 LGHDT, CDR2 YNNKEL (reference sequence). The CDR3 DNA reads TGTGCCAGCAGCCAAGATACAGTTTGGATTTCGAACACCGGGGAGCTGTTTTTT. This gives the protein CASSQDTVWISNTGELFF. The variable domain in full, completed from reference TRBV3-1 and TRBJ2-2, reads DTAVSQTPKYLVTQMGNDKSIKCEQNLGHDTMYWYKQDSKKFLKIMFSYNNKELIINETVPNRFSPKSPDKAHLNLHINSLELGDSAVYFCASSQDTVWISNTGELFFGEGSRLTVL.

This clonotype turned up a few times. The chain joins TRBV12-3 or TRBV12-4 to TRBJ2-5, with D perhaps TRBD1 or TRBD2 (5 bases each). The V gene lost 5 bases and the J gene lost 1 base, with 11 bases spanning the gap. This CDR3 has 14 amino acids. The CDR3 nucleotides read TGTGCCAGCAGTGGGACCGGGATCCAAGAGACCCAGTACTTC. Translating it yields CASSGTGIQETQYF.

This clonotype came up a few times. Relative to the germline gene, one junction end is altered; a read error may explain this. The V call is TRBV2, the J call TRBJ2-5; maybe TRBD1 (6 bases). The CDR3 has 15 residues. Per germline, CDR1 SNHLY and CDR2 FYNNEI. CDR3 region: CASCRTVGGQETQYF. CDR3 sequence (DNA): TGTGCCAGCTGCCGGACTGTTGGGGGCCAAGAGACACAGTACTTC.

J is TRBJ2-2 and V is TRBV6-6; TRBD1 or TRBD2 may be the D gene (5 bases each). The V end lost 7 bases, the J end lost 5 bases, and 14 bases lay between the germline ends. The CDR3 covers 14 residues. The V gene's germline CDR1 is MNHNY and CDR2 SVGAGI (reference sequence). The CDR3 protein is CASTNRDVTGELFF. CDR3 in DNA: TGTGCCAGCACTAACCGGGACGTAACCGGGGAGCTGTTTTTT.

This clonotype has more than one count but fewer than ten. V usage is TRBV27 and J usage is TRBJ2-3, with D hard to call. The CDR3 sequence is 13 residues long. V shed 4 bases and J shed 1 base, with 6 bases lying between them. In germline, CDR1 is MNHEY, CDR2 SMNVEV (reference sequence). For the CDR3, the DNA is TGTGCCAGCAGTTCCCGAGGCACAGATACGCAGTATTTT. This gives the protein CASSSRGTDTQYF.

The rearrangement uses TRBV5-4 and TRBJ2-5; D may be TRBD1 (6 bases). Germline V CDR1 and CDR2: SGHNT, YYREEE (reference sequence). Trimming left V 5 bases short and J 0 bases short, with 11 bases between. The CDR3 totals 14 residues. The CDR3 bases are TGTGCCAGCAGTTCAGGGGTGTACCAAGAGACCCAGTACTTC. This encodes CASSSGVYQETQYF.

This clonotype was detected a few times. The genes are TRBV9 and TRBJ2-7, with TRBD1 matching over 11 bases. J gave up 3 bases and V 3 bases, and 8 bases lay outside the gene matches. This CDR3 has 16 amino acids. Germline V gives CDR1 SGDLS, CDR2 YYNGEE. The CDR3 sequence: CASSGGRTGGNYEQYF. DNA of the CDR3: TGTGCCAGCAGCGGCGGGAGGACAGGGGGCAACTACGAGCAGTACTTC.

This clonotype has just a few counts. The J gene is TRBJ1-1, the V gene TRBV5-5, with D unresolved. Deletions cut 3 bases from V and 4 bases from J, with 16 bases between. The germline V gene encodes CDR1 SGHKS and CDR2 YYEKEE (reference sequence). There are 15 residues in the CDR3. The CDR3 sequence: CASSSQTLEGTEAFF. The DNA for the CDR3 is TGTGCCAGCAGCTCTCAGACTTTGGAGGGCACTGAAGCTTTCTTT. Full variable domain (missing parts from reference TRBV5-5 and TRBJ1-1): DAGVTQSPTHLIKTRGQQVTLRCSPISGHKSVSWYQQVLGQGPQFIFQYYEKEERGRGNFPDRFSARQFPNYSSELNVNALLLGDSALYLCASSSQTLEGTEAFFGQGTRLTVV.

This clonotype has a single count. The DNA for the CDR3 is TGCAGTGCTAGATGGCAGGGGGCAGGGGGCTACACCTTC. Translating it yields CSARWQGAGGYTF. The chain recombines TRBV20-1 with TRBJ1-2, with 8 bases matching TRBD1. This CDR3 spans 13 amino acids. The V gene end was trimmed by 2 bases and the J gene end by 8 bases; junction bases not matched to a gene: 7. CDR1 is DFQATT and CDR2 is SNEGSKA in the germline V gene (reference sequence).

V gene TRBV6-5 combines with J gene TRBJ1-1; D not resolved. The CDR3 has 14 amino acids. Trimming stripped 6 bases from V and 0 bases from J, with 11 bases between. Germline values: CDR1 MNHEY, CDR2 SVGAGI. CDR3 in amino acids: CASRGDNLNTEAFF. CDR3 DNA: TGTGCCAGCAGGGGAGACAACCTGAACACTGAAGCTTTCTTT.

This clonotype was seen repeatedly, ten times or more. The rearrangement joins TRBV7-9 to TRBJ2-7; D is undetermined. The CDR3 runs to 13 residues. V was trimmed by 3 bases and J by 1 base, leaving 7 bases between them. Germline CDR1 and CDR2: SEHNR and FQNEAQ (reference sequence). Here the CDR3 reads CASSLAGSYEQYF. The DNA for the CDR3 is TGTGCCAGCAGCTTGGCCGGTTCCTACGAGCAGTACTTC. Full variable domain (rest looked up from reference TRBV7-9 and TRBJ2-7): DTGVSQNPRHKITKRGQNVTFRCDPISEHNRLYWYRQTLGQGPEFLTYFQNEAQLEKSRLLSDRFSAERPKGSFSTLEIQRTEQGDSAMYLCASSLAGSYEQYFGPGTRLTVT.

This clonotype was counted between two and nine times. V is TRBV12-3 or TRBV12-4 and J is TRBJ2-5, with D unclear. This CDR3 is built from 12 residues. Trimming stripped 1 base from V and 5 bases from J, with 5 bases between. CDR3 residues: CASSLGPETQYF. The CDR3, as DNA: TGTGCCAGCAGTTTAGGGCCGGAGACCCAGTACTTC.

This clonotype came up a few times. The V call is TRBV7-8, the J call TRBJ2-5, with TRBD1 identical over 9 bases. The V segment lost 1 base and the J segment 5 bases; nucleotides outside the gene matches: 5. This CDR3 contains 15 residues. CDR1 is SGHVS and CDR2 is FQNEAQ in the germline V gene. CDR3 DNA sequence: TGTGCCAGCAGCTTAGAAACAGGGGGCGGCGAGACCCAGTACTTC. It yields the protein CASSLETGGGETQYF.

The chain combines TRBV5-1 with TRBJ1-3, with TRBD1 as a possible D gene (6 bases). V lost 3 bases and J lost 0, with 19 bases in between. CDR3 size: 18 residues. CDR1 SGHRS and CDR2 YFSETQ come from the germline V gene. CDR3 in DNA: TGCGCCAGCAGCTCTCCTGGGGGCAGCTCGTTCTCTGGAAACACCATATATTTT. Its translation is CASSSPGGSSFSGNTIYF.

This clonotype has a handful of counts. The J gene is TRBJ2-6, the V gene TRBV5-1; D not certain. The CDR3 totals 17 residues. The V gene lost 2 bases and the J gene lost 0 bases, with 12 bases spanning the gap. The V gene's germline CDR1 is SGHRS and CDR2 YFSETQ. CDR3 in amino acids: CASSLRFASSGANVLTF. CDR3 sequence (DNA): TGCGCCAGCAGCTTAAGATTTGCTAGCTCTGGGGCCAACGTCCTGACTTTC. Full variable domain (remainder filled in from reference TRBV5-1 and TRBJ2-6): KAGVTQTPRYLIKTRGQQVTLSCSPISGHRSVSWYQQTPGQGLQFLFEYFSETQRNKGNFPGRFSGRQFSNSRSEMNVSTLELGDSALYLCASSLRFASSGANVLTFGAGSRLTVL.

V usage is TRBV11-3 and J usage is TRBJ2-1, with D possibly TRBD2 on 6 matching bases. V dropped 0 bases and J dropped 8 bases, with 14 bases sitting between them. CDR3 length: 15 amino acids. Germline V CDR1 and CDR2: SGHNT, YENEEA. The CDR3 DNA reads as TGTGCCAGCAGCTTAGAGGAGGGGCCCGCCCATGAGCAGTTCTTC. Its translation: CASSLEEGPAHEQFF.

V usage is TRBV7-9 and J usage is TRBJ2-3; a possible D gene is TRBD1 (6 bases). Trimming cost V 4 bases and J 4 bases, with 9 bases left between them. The CDR3 is 13 amino acids. CDR1 and CDR2 (germline): SEHNR, FQNEAQ (reference sequence). The CDR3 region is CASSSSGADTQYF. DNA for the CDR3: TGTGCCAGCAGCTCGTCAGGGGCAGATACGCAGTATTTT.